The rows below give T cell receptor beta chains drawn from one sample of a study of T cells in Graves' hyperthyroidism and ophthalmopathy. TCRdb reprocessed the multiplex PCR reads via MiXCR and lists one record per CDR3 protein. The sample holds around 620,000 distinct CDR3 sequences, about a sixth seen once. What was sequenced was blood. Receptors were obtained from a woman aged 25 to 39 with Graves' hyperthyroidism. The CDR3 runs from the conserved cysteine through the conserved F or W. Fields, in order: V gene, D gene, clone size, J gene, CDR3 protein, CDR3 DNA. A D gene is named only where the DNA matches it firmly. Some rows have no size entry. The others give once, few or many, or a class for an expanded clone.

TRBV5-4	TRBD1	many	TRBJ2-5	CASSLAGAGGETQYF	TGTGCCAGCAGCTTGGCTGGGGCAGGGGGAGAGACCCAGTACTTC
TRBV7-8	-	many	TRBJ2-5	CASSLSYETQYF	TGTGCCAGCAGCCTTTCCTACGAGACCCAGTACTTC
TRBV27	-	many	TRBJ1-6	CASKENGPLHF	TGTGCCAGCAAAGAGAATGGACCCCTCCACTTT
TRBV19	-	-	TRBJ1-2	CASSRSDSEYGYTF	TGTGCCAGTAGTAGGTCGGACAGCGAGTATGGCTACACCTTC
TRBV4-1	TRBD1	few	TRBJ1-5	CASSQVVTGTGSSGGNQPQHF	TGCGCCAGCAGCCAAGTTGTTACCGGGACAGGGAGCTCGGGGGGCAATCAGCCCCAGCATTTT
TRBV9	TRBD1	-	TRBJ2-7	CASSPGSGTGTYEQYF	TGTGCCAGCAGCCCGGGATCCGGGACAGGAACCTACGAGCAGTACTTC
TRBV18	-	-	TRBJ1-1	CASSPWTEEAFF	TGTGCCAGCTCACCTTGGACGGAAGAAGCTTTCTTT
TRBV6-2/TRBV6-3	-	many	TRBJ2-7	CASSPWTEAYEQYF	TGTGCCAGCTCCCCATGGACGGAAGCCTACGAGCAGTACTTC
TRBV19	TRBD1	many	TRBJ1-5	CASSMGQGDNQPQHF	TGTGCCAGTAGTATGGGACAGGGGGACAATCAGCCCCAGCATTTT
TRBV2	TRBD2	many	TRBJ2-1	CASSEGPAGVNNEQFF	TGTGCCAGCAGTGAGGGTCCAGCGGGAGTAAACAATGAGCAGTTCTTC
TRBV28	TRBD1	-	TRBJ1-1	CASSLTGDHEAFF	TGTGCCAGCAGTTTGACAGGGGATCATGAAGCTTTCTTT
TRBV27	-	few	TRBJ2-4	CASSLGKDIQYF	TGTGCCAGCAGTCTGGGAAAAGACATTCAGTACTTC
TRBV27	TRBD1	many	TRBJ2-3	CASSVTGGADTQYF	TGTGCCAGCAGTGTGACAGGGGGGGCAGATACGCAGTATTTT
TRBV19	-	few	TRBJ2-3	CASSIGTASTDTQYF	TGTGCCAGTAGTATCGGCACAGCCAGCACAGATACGCAGTATTTT
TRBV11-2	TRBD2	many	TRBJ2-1	CASSFVLAGTNEQFF	TGTGCCAGCAGCTTCGTACTAGCGGGAACCAATGAGCAGTTCTTC
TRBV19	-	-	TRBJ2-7	CASSYALGRAYEQYF	TGTGCCAGTAGTTACGCCCTGGGCAGGGCCTACGAGCAGTACTTC
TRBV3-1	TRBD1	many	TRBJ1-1	CATGQANTEAFF	TGTGCCACGGGACAGGCGAACACTGAAGCTTTCTTT
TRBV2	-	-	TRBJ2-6	CASSEEGGANVLTF	TGTGCCAGCAGTGAAGAGGGGGGGGCCAACGTCCTGACTTTC
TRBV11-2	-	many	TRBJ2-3	CASSFSGAADTQYF	TGTGCCAGCAGCTTCTCGGGAGCGGCAGATACGCAGTATTTT
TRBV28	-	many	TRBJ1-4	CASSFRVRNEKLFF	TGTGCCAGCAGTTTTAGAGTCCGTAACGAAAAACTGTTTTTT
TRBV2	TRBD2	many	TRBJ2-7	CASSETSGRSSYEQYF	TGTGCCAGCAGTGAAACCAGCGGGAGAAGCTCCTACGAGCAGTACTTC
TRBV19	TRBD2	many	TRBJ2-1	CASSRDAGGDNEQFF	TGTGCCAGTAGTAGGGATGCGGGAGGGGACAATGAGCAGTTCTTC
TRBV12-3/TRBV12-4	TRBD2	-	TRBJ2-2	CASRLAGHTGELFF	TGTGCCAGCAGACTAGCGGGACACACCGGGGAGCTGTTTTTT
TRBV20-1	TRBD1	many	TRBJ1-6	CSAREPGQGAPLHF	TGCAGTGCTAGAGAGCCGGGACAGGGGGCCCCCCTCCACTTT
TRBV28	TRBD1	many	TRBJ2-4	CASSKTGALGNIQYF	TGTGCCAGCAGCAAAACAGGGGCCTTGGGAAACATTCAGTACTTC
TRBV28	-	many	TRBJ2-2	CASSLPTANTGELFF	TGTGCCAGCAGCTTACCGACAGCGAACACCGGGGAGCTGTTTTTT
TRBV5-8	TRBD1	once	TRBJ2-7	CASSGLSDRVAHEQYF	TGTGCCAGCAGCGGCTTGTCGGACAGGGTAGCACACGAGCAGTACTTC
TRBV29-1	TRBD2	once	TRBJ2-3	CSVVGLAGPDTQYF	TGCAGCGTTGTGGGACTAGCGGGACCAGATACGCAGTATTTT
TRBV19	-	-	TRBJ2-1	CASSLDRDLYNEQFF	TGTGCCAGTTCCCTTGACCGGGACTTGTACAATGAGCAGTTCTTC
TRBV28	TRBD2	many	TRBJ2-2	CASSSGLAGEELFF	TGTGCCAGCAGTTCGGGACTAGCGGGAGAGGAGCTGTTTTTT
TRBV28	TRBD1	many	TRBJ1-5	CASTTRPTGAQPQHF	TGTGCCAGCACCACCCGACCGACAGGGGCCCAGCCCCAGCATTTT
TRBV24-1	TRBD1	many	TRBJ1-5	CATSDSTGVGQPQHF	TGTGCCACCAGTGATTCCACAGGGGTAGGGCAGCCCCAGCATTTT
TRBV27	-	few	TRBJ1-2	CASSVTGTVNYGYTF	TGTGCCAGCAGTGTGACCGGGACGGTTAACTATGGCTACACCTTC
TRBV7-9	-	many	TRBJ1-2	CASSLDPGRSGYTF	TGTGCCAGCAGCTTAGACCCGGGGCGCAGCGGCTACACCTTC
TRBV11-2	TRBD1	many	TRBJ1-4	CASSLRGSGQENEKLFF	TGTGCCAGCAGCTTACGGGGATCGGGACAGGAGAATGAAAAACTGTTTTTT
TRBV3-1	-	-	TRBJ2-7	CASSQGGVEMGEQYF	TGTGCCAGCAGCCAAGGGGGGGTAGAGATGGGCGAGCAGTACTTC
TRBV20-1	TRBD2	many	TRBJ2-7	CSARDPTGEGTYEQYF	TGCAGTGCTAGAGATCCCACTGGGGAGGGAACCTACGAGCAGTACTTC
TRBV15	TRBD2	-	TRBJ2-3	CATSRIRTSGGDTQYF	TGTGCCACCAGCCGAATCCGGACTAGTGGGGGGGATACGCAGTATTTT
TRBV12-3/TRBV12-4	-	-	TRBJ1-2	CASSLETYYGYTF	TGTGCCAGCAGTTTGGAGACATACTATGGCTACACCTTC
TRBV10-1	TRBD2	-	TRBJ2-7	CASSESRRLGAGENYEQYF	TGCGCCAGCAGTGAGTCCCGCCGACTAGGAGCGGGAGAGAACTACGAGCAGTACTTC
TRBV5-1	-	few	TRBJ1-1	CASSLDRTDYSGAFF	TGCGCCAGCAGCTTGGACAGGACGGACTACTCAGGAGCTTTCTTT
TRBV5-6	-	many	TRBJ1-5	CASSLRWDQPQHF	TGTGCCAGCAGCTTGCGGTGGGATCAGCCCCAGCATTTT
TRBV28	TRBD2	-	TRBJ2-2	CASSYRGGLAGELFF	TGTGCCAGCAGTTACAGAGGTGGACTAGCCGGGGAGCTGTTTTTT
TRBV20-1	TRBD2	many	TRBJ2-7	CSATPETSGIRSHYEQYF	TGCAGTGCCACGCCCGAGACTAGCGGGATAAGGTCCCACTACGAGCAGTACTTC
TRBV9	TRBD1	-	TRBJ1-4	CASSTDRGGNEKLFF	TGTGCCAGCAGCACAGACAGGGGAGGGAATGAAAAACTGTTTTTT
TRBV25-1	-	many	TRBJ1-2	CASSEWSGLHGYTF	TGTGCCAGCAGTGAATGGTCAGGGTTACATGGCTACACCTTC
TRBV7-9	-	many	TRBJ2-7	CASSLGWSDPSYEQYF	TGTGCCAGCAGCTTAGGTTGGTCCGACCCCTCCTACGAGCAGTACTTC
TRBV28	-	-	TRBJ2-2	CASSPRSPTGGELFF	TGTGCCAGCAGTCCCCGGTCTCCAACTGGCGGGGAGCTGTTTTTT
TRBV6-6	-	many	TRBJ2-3	CASSYSGWTRTDTQYF	TGTGCCAGCAGTTACTCGGGGTGGACACGCACAGATACGCAGTATTTT
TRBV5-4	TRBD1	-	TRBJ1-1	CASISDREYLNTEAFF	TGTGCCAGCATCTCGGACAGGGAGTACCTTAACACTGAAGCTTTCTTT
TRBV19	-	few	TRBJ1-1	CASRPEGGFPGTEAFF	TGTGCCAGTAGACCTGAAGGGGGATTCCCAGGCACTGAAGCTTTCTTT
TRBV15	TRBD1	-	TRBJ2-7	CATSRDWGTGTREQYF	TGTGCCACCAGCAGAGATTGGGGGACAGGGACAAGGGAGCAGTACTTC
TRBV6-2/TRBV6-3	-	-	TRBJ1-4	CASQAGASNEKLFF	TGTGCCTCCCAGGCGGGGGCCTCTAATGAAAAACTGTTTTTT
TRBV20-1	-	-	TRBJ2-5	CSAPHKGGGETQYF	TGCAGTGCTCCCCATAAGGGCGGTGGGGAGACCCAGTACTTC